Below, 2 T cell receptor beta chains from the same sample are listed, as sequenced in a study of shared clonotypes between healthy human individuals. Generated by immunoSEQ multiplex PCR, the TCRdb table keeps only in-frame clones and is missing some. This repertoire shows about 2.5 million clones, less than 95% found once; its top ten account for around 0.35%. The sequencing input was naive CD4+ T cells from PBMCs. As for subset: CD45RA+ positively selected. The receptors originated from a man younger than 35 in good health. Some clones in this sample may be carry-over from other donors' samples.

The rearrangement uses TRBV19 and TRBJ1-2, with 8 bases fitting TRBD1. The V and J ends lost 3 bases and 3 bases, in that order; junction bases with no gene match: 12. The CDR3 has 17 amino acids. CDR1 and CDR2 (germline): LNHDA, SQIVND (reference sequence). The CDR3 nucleotides are TGTGCCAGTAGTATTCGAACGGGGCAGGGGGCTTACTATGGCTACACCTTC. It specifies CASSIRTGQGAYYGYTF.

This chain connects TRBV25-1 to TRBJ2-3; D uncertain. V lost 3 bases, J lost 4 bases, and 8 bases lay in between. This CDR3 is 13 amino acids long. Germline V CDR1 and CDR2: MGHDK, SYGVNS. CDR3 DNA: TGTGCCAGCAGTGAGAACTACCCAGATACGCAGTATTTT. This sequence encodes CASSENYPDTQYF.